This T cell receptor (beta chain) was retrieved from a study of shared clonotypes between healthy human individuals. For the study at large: Each donor had three CD4 naive, three CD4 memory, two CD8 naive and one CD8 memory plate. Regarding the study as a whole: The study's rarefaction showed incomplete sorted-subset sequencing despite large depth.

About this clone: The target antigen is unknown.

Naive CD8 populations comprised CD45RO-negative cells positively selected for CCR7, excluding terminally differentiated effector memory CD45RA+ cells. At a deep level, the assay was run. The assay was immunoSEQ multiplex PCR, and TCRdb's table has in-frame clones only and misses some. The repertoire holds fewer than 850,000 clones, with 90% to 97% as singletons. The CDR3 loop spans 16 amino acids. The germline V gene has CDR1 MNHEY and CDR2 SMNVEV (reference sequence). V was pared by 3 bases and J by 6 bases, with 9 bases of the junction left unmatched. The clonotype was recovered from a young man in good health. The gene calls are TRBV27 and TRBJ2-1; TRBD2 agrees at 9 bases. The sample comprised naive CD8+ T cells sorted from blood. The CDR3 reads CASSFALAGVINEQFF. The CDR3 DNA sequence: TGTGCCAGCAGTTTCGCGTTAGCGGGAGTTATCAATGAGCAGTTCTTC.